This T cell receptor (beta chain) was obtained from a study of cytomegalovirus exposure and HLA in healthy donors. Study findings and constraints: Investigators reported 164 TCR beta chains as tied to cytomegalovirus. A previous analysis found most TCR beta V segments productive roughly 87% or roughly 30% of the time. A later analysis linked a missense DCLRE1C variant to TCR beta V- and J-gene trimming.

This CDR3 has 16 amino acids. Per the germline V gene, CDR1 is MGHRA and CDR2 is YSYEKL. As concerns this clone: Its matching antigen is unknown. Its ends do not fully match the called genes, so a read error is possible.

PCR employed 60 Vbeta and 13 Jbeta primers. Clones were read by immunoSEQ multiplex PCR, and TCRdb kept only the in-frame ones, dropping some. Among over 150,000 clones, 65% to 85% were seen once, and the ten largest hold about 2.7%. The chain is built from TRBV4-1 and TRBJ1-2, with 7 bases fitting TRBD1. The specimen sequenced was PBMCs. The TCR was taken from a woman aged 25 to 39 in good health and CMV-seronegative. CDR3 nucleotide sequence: TGCGCCAGCAGCCAAGGCGGACAGGAAGCTAACTATGGCTACCCCTTC. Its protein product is CASSQGGQEANYGYPF.